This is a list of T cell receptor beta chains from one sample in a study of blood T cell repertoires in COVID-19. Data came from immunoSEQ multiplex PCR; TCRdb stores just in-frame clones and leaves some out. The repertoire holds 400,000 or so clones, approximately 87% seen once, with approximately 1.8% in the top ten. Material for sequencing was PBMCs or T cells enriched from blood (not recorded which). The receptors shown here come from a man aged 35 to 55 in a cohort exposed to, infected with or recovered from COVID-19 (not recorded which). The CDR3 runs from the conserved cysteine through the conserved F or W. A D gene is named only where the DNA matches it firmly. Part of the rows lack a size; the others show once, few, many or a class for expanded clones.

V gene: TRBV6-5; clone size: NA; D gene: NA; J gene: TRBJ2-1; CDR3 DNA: TGTGCCAGCAGCCGGGACAACGTCAATGAGCAGTTCTTC; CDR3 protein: CASSRDNVNEQFF
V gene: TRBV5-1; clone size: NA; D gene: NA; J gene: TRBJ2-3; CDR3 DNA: TGCGCCAGCAGCTTGGTGACAAGCACAGATACGCAGTATTTT; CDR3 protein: CASSLVTSTDTQYF
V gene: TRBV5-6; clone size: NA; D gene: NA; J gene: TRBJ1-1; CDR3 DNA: TGTGCCAGCAGCTCTAGAATGACAGGCCCGAACACTGAAGCTTTCTTT; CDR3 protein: CASSSRMTGPNTEAFF
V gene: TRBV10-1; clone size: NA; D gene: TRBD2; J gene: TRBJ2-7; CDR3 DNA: TGCGCCAGCAGTGAGTACCGGGCGGGAGCCCACGAGCAGTACTTC; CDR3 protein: CASSEYRAGAHEQYF
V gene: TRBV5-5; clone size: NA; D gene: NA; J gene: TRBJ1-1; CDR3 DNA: TGTGCCAGCAGCTATACAACTGACTCTGAAGCTTTCTTT; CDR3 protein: CASSYTTDSEAFF
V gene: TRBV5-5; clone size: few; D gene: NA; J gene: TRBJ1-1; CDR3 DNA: TGTGCCAGCAGCTTGGATTTACGGGGGGAGGTCACTGAAGCTTTCTTT; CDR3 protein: CASSLDLRGEVTEAFF
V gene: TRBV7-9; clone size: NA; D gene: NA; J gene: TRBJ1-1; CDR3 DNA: TGTGCCAGCAGCTTGTACGGGGGGGAGTCTGAAGCTTTCTTT; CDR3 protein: CASSLYGGESEAFF
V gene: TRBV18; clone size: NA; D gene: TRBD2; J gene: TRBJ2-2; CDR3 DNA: TGTGCCAGCTCGCTCAGACTAGCGGGAGGCGAGAACACCGGGGAGCTGTTTTTT; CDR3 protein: CASSLRLAGGENTGELFF
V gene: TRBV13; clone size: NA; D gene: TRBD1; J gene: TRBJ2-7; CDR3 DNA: TGTGCCAGCAGCCTAACAGGGGCCGAGCAGTACTTC; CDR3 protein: CASSLTGAEQYF
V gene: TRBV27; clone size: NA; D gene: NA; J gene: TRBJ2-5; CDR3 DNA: TGTGCCAGCAGTTTAAAAAGCGGCCAAGAGACCCAGTACTTC; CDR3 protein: CASSLKSGQETQYF
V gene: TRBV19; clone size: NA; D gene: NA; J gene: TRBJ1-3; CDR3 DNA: TGTGCCAGTAGGAGAGCAGGGGACTACTCTGGAAACACCATATATTTT; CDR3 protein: CASRRAGDYSGNTIYF
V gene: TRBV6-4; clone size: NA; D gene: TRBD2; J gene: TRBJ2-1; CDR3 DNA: TGTGCCAGTTCGCGGGAGCCTTCCTACAATGAGCAGTTCTTC; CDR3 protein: CASSREPSYNEQFF
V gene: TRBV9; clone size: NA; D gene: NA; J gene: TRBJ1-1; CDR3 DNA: TGTGCCAGCAGCGTGCGACCCGGGACTCAGAACACTGAAGCTTTCTTT; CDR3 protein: CASSVRPGTQNTEAFF
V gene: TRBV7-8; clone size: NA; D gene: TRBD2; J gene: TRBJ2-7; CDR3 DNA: TGTGCCAGCAGCTTAGGCCAACTAGCGGGAGCGCTCAACGAGCAGTACTTC; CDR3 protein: CASSLGQLAGALNEQYF
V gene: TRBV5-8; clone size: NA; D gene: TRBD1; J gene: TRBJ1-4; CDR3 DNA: TGTGCCAGCAGCGAGGCGAACAGGGGCTATGAAAAACTGTTTTTT; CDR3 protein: CASSEANRGYEKLFF